The clone carrying this T cell receptor beta chain appeared many times. V was cut by 3 bases and J by 3 bases, with 11 bases left in between. This CDR3 comprises 14 residues. TCR beta CDR3 regions were amplified from RNA transcripts. Initially, a first-round RT-PCR of the TCR CDR3 employed the HTBI primer set. Each CDR3 protein gets one entry after TCRdb re-called the multiplex PCR reads with MiXCR. The sample contains 400,000 or so distinct CDR3 sequences, roughly 15% of which appear only once. The sample comes from a study of T cells in Graves' hyperthyroidism and ophthalmopathy. Diagnostic assessment was based on clinical symptoms, serum thyroxine and TRAb, thyroid ultrasound and orbital computed tomography.

The sequencing input was blood. This receptor was identified in a woman aged 55-69 years with Graves' ophthalmopathy. The chain has TRBV12-3 or TRBV12-4 and TRBJ1-2, with a weak D call TRBD1 (5 bases). For the CDR3, the DNA is TGTGCCAGCAGTTTTGCAGGGAGTGACTATGGCTACACCTTC. Its translation is CASSFAGSDYGYTF.